This is a list of T cell receptor beta chains from one sample in a study of T-cell reconstitution after alpha-beta-depleted transplantation in children. TCRdb passed the PCR reads through MiXCR, listing each CDR3 protein once. The repertoire holds approximately 300,000 distinct CDR3 sequences, with over 9.5% as singletons. The input for sequencing was PBMCs, taken before TCRalphabeta/CD19-depleted stem cell transplant. These receptors all stem from a boy in the first two years of life with acute myeloid leukemia, due to receive a stem cell transplant. Both conserved end residues are part of each CDR3. Each record gives: V gene, J gene, clone size, D gene, CDR3 length, CDR3 protein, CDR3 DNA. The D gene is left open where the match is weak. Part of the rows lack a size; the others show once, few, many or a class for expanded clones.

v_gene: TRBV12-3/TRBV12-4
j_gene: TRBJ2-7
abundance: many
d_gene: TRBD2
len: 15
CDR3aa: CASSPIGGGPHEQYF
CDR3nt: TGTGCCAGCAGTCCCATTGGGGGGGGTCCCCACGAGCAGTACTTC

v_gene: TRBV24-1
j_gene: TRBJ1-2
abundance: few
d_gene: -
len: 12
CDR3aa: CATSDELDGYTF
CDR3nt: TGTGCCACCAGTGATGAACTGGATGGCTACACCTTC

v_gene: TRBV12-3/TRBV12-4
j_gene: TRBJ2-1
abundance: few
d_gene: TRBD2
len: 14
CDR3aa: CASRPYGGRDEQFF
CDR3nt: TGTGCCAGCAGGCCATATGGGGGGAGGGATGAGCAGTTCTTC

v_gene: TRBV6-2/TRBV6-3
j_gene: TRBJ2-2
abundance: many
d_gene: TRBD1
len: 14
CDR3aa: CARRDRANTGELFF
CDR3nt: TGTGCCAGAAGGGACAGGGCGAACACCGGGGAGCTGTTTTTT

v_gene: TRBV5-1
j_gene: TRBJ2-2
abundance: many
d_gene: -
len: 14
CDR3aa: CASSYSTLMGELFF
CDR3nt: TGCGCCAGCAGCTATTCCACCTTAATGGGGGAGCTGTTTTTT

v_gene: TRBV5-5
j_gene: TRBJ2-2
abundance: many
d_gene: -
len: 16
CDR3aa: CASSLYIVVNTGELFF
CDR3nt: TGTGCCAGCAGCTTGTATATCGTCGTGAACACCGGGGAGCTGTTTTTT

v_gene: TRBV7-9
j_gene: TRBJ1-1
abundance: many
d_gene: -
len: 14
CDR3aa: CASSLGHPNTEAFF
CDR3nt: TGTGCCAGCAGCTTAGGGCACCCGAACACTGAAGCTTTCTTT

v_gene: TRBV29-1
j_gene: TRBJ2-7
abundance: many
d_gene: -
len: 12
CDR3aa: CSVEGRAYEQYF
CDR3nt: TGCAGCGTTGAAGGCAGAGCCTACGAGCAGTACTTC

v_gene: TRBV28
j_gene: TRBJ2-7
abundance: many
d_gene: -
len: 16
CDR3aa: CASSLFARGALYEQYF
CDR3nt: TGTGCCAGCAGTTTGTTTGCTCGGGGGGCGCTTTACGAGCAGTACTTC

v_gene: TRBV7-3
j_gene: TRBJ2-2
abundance: many
d_gene: -
len: 13
CDR3aa: CASSLPGTGELFF
CDR3nt: TGTGCCAGCAGCTTACCCGGCACCGGGGAGCTGTTTTTT

v_gene: TRBV5-1
j_gene: TRBJ2-1
abundance: -
d_gene: -
len: 16
CDR3aa: CASSLDVGGAYNEQFF
CDR3nt: TGCGCCAGCAGCTTGGACGTGGGGGGGGCATACAATGAGCAGTTCTTC

v_gene: TRBV28
j_gene: TRBJ1-1
abundance: many
d_gene: TRBD1
len: 16
CDR3aa: CASSSIQGDLNTEAFF
CDR3nt: TGTGCCAGCAGTTCCATACAGGGGGACTTGAACACTGAAGCTTTCTTT

v_gene: TRBV20-1
j_gene: TRBJ2-1
abundance: -
d_gene: TRBD2
len: 15
CDR3aa: CSASPSGGMYNEQFF
CDR3nt: TGCAGTGCTTCCCCTAGCGGGGGGATGTACAATGAGCAGTTCTTC

v_gene: TRBV12-3/TRBV12-4
j_gene: TRBJ1-2
abundance: many
d_gene: -
len: 12
CDR3aa: CASSRDIEGYTF
CDR3nt: TGTGCCAGCAGTCGGGACATAGAAGGCTACACCTTC

v_gene: TRBV20-1
j_gene: TRBJ2-2
abundance: many
d_gene: -
len: 12
CDR3aa: CSARRPGGELFF
CDR3nt: TGCAGTGCTAGACGGCCGGGCGGGGAGCTGTTTTTT

v_gene: TRBV12-3/TRBV12-4
j_gene: TRBJ1-6
abundance: many
d_gene: TRBD1
len: 14
CDR3aa: CASRTTGINSPLHF
CDR3nt: TGTGCCAGCAGGACGACAGGGATCAATTCACCCCTCCACTTT

v_gene: TRBV5-1
j_gene: TRBJ2-7
abundance: many
d_gene: TRBD2
len: 16
CDR3aa: CASSVISGSSGYEQYF
CDR3nt: TGCGCCAGCAGCGTTATAAGCGGGAGCTCAGGGTACGAGCAGTACTTC

v_gene: TRBV9
j_gene: TRBJ2-5
abundance: many
d_gene: TRBD1
len: 14
CDR3aa: CASSAPGQQETQYF
CDR3nt: TGTGCCAGCAGCGCGCCGGGACAGCAAGAGACCCAGTACTTC

v_gene: TRBV24-1
j_gene: TRBJ2-3
abundance: many
d_gene: TRBD1
len: 16
CDR3aa: CATSDLTGGVSDTQYF
CDR3nt: TGTGCCACCAGTGACTTGACAGGGGGCGTATCAGATACGCAGTATTTT

v_gene: TRBV5-1
j_gene: TRBJ2-1
abundance: many
d_gene: TRBD2
len: 16
CDR3aa: CASSRRVAGGWDEQFF
CDR3nt: TGCGCCAGCAGCCGCCGGGTAGCGGGGGGGTGGGATGAGCAGTTTTTC

v_gene: TRBV18
j_gene: TRBJ1-4
abundance: many
d_gene: -
len: 15
CDR3aa: CASSPQGATNEKLFF
CDR3nt: TGTGCCAGCTCACCACAGGGGGCAACTAATGAAAAACTGTTTTTT

v_gene: TRBV12-3/TRBV12-4
j_gene: TRBJ1-2
abundance: many
d_gene: TRBD1
len: 14
CDR3aa: CASSLDRGHYGYTF
CDR3nt: TGTGCCAGCAGTTTAGACAGGGGGCACTATGGCTACACCTTC

v_gene: TRBV20-1
j_gene: TRBJ2-3
abundance: few
d_gene: -
len: 15
CDR3aa: CSAGGGGLATDTQYF
CDR3nt: TGCAGTGCTGGAGGGGGTGGGCTAGCGACAGATACGCAGTATTTT

v_gene: TRBV12-3/TRBV12-4
j_gene: TRBJ2-1
abundance: many
d_gene: -
len: 12
CDR3aa: CASSFVANEQFF
CDR3nt: TGTGCCAGCAGTTTCGTAGCGAATGAGCAGTTCTTC

v_gene: TRBV19
j_gene: TRBJ2-5
abundance: many
d_gene: -
len: 14
CDR3aa: CASSIIADQETQYF
CDR3nt: TGTGCCAGTAGTATAATAGCGGACCAAGAGACCCAGTACTTC

v_gene: TRBV7-2
j_gene: TRBJ2-7
abundance: -
d_gene: -
len: 14
CDR3aa: CASSLGVVPYEQYF
CDR3nt: TGTGCCAGCAGCTTAGGGGTAGTACCCTACGAGCAGTACTTC

v_gene: TRBV28
j_gene: TRBJ2-7
abundance: many
d_gene: -
len: 16
CDR3aa: CASSLPPTGPPYEQYF
CDR3nt: TGTGCCAGCAGTTTACCCCCGACAGGCCCCCCCTACGAGCAGTACTTC

v_gene: TRBV27
j_gene: TRBJ1-2
abundance: many
d_gene: -
len: 15
CDR3aa: CASRAGTLHLYGYTF
CDR3nt: TGTGCCAGCAGGGCCGGGACCCTTCACCTCTATGGCTACACCTTC

v_gene: TRBV10-3
j_gene: TRBJ2-3
abundance: few
d_gene: TRBD2
len: 15
CDR3aa: CAITTSGVNTDTQYF
CDR3nt: TGTGCCATCACTACTAGCGGGGTAAACACAGATACGCAGTATTTT

v_gene: TRBV7-9
j_gene: TRBJ2-7
abundance: many
d_gene: TRBD1
len: 14
CDR3aa: CASSPGQLAYEQYF
CDR3nt: TGTGCCAGCAGCCCGGGACAGTTAGCCTACGAGCAGTACTTC

v_gene: TRBV19
j_gene: TRBJ2-3
abundance: few
d_gene: -
len: 16
CDR3aa: CASSITGRLTSDTQYF
CDR3nt: TGTGCCAGTAGTATTACAGGGAGGCTAACTTCAGATACGCAGTATTTT

v_gene: TRBV30
j_gene: TRBJ1-1
abundance: few
d_gene: -
len: 14
CDR3aa: CAWSVRLLNTEAFF
CDR3nt: TGTGCCTGGAGTGTGAGGCTGTTGAACACTGAAGCTTTCTTT

v_gene: TRBV19
j_gene: TRBJ1-5
abundance: many
d_gene: TRBD1
len: 15
CDR3aa: CASSPRTGYNQPQHF
CDR3nt: TGTGCCAGTAGTCCCCGGACAGGGTACAATCAGCCCCAGCATTTT

v_gene: TRBV5-1
j_gene: TRBJ2-3
abundance: many
d_gene: -
len: 13
CDR3aa: CASSARPRDTQYF
CDR3nt: TGCGCCAGCAGCGCCCGCCCCAGGGATACGCAGTATTTT

v_gene: TRBV11-2
j_gene: TRBJ2-1
abundance: -
d_gene: -
len: 18
CDR3aa: CASSLGPLAALPTDEQFF
CDR3nt: TGTGCCAGCAGCTTAGGCCCATTAGCGGCTCTTCCTACGGATGAGCAGTTCTTC

v_gene: TRBV7-2
j_gene: TRBJ2-4
abundance: many
d_gene: TRBD1
len: 15
CDR3aa: CASSFTGTGRNIQYF
CDR3nt: TGTGCCAGCAGCTTCACCGGGACAGGGAGAAACATTCAGTACTTC

v_gene: TRBV10-3
j_gene: TRBJ1-5
abundance: -
d_gene: -
len: 14
CDR3aa: CAISESPDDQPQHF
CDR3nt: TGTGCCATCAGTGAGTCGCCCGACGATCAGCCCCAGCATTTT

v_gene: TRBV10-3
j_gene: TRBJ2-3
abundance: many
d_gene: -
len: 12
CDR3aa: CAISATGDTQYF
CDR3nt: TGTGCCATCAGTGCCACAGGGGATACGCAGTATTTT

v_gene: TRBV5-1
j_gene: TRBJ2-7
abundance: many
d_gene: -
len: 15
CDR3aa: CASSYRPGSSYEQYF
CDR3nt: TGCGCCAGCAGTTACAGGCCTGGGAGCTCCTACGAGCAGTACTTC

v_gene: TRBV21-1
j_gene: TRBJ2-7
abundance: -
d_gene: -
len: 14
CDR3aa: CASSGPTRDYEQYF
CDR3nt: TGTGCCAGCAGCGGGCCAACGAGAGACTACGAGCAGTACTTC

v_gene: TRBV6-5
j_gene: TRBJ2-6
abundance: few
d_gene: -
len: 15
CDR3aa: CASSYSPLGANVLTF
CDR3nt: TGTGCCAGCAGTTACTCCCCCTTGGGGGCCAACGTCCTGACTTTC

v_gene: TRBV5-1
j_gene: TRBJ2-2
abundance: many
d_gene: -
len: 13
CDR3aa: CASSPSGTGELFF
CDR3nt: TGTGCCAGCAGTCCGAGTGGGACCGGGGAGCTGTTTTTT

v_gene: TRBV7-9
j_gene: TRBJ2-2
abundance: few
d_gene: -
len: 15
CDR3aa: CASSLVGRNTGELFF
CDR3nt: TGTGCCAGCAGCTTAGTAGGAAGGAACACCGGGGAGCTGTTTTTT

v_gene: TRBV5-1
j_gene: TRBJ2-3
abundance: many
d_gene: -
len: 14
CDR3aa: CASSRGYGGDTQYF
CDR3nt: TGCGCCAGCAGCCGGGGATATGGAGGAGATACGCAGTATTTT

v_gene: TRBV9
j_gene: TRBJ1-6
abundance: -
d_gene: -
len: 16
CDR3aa: CASSVEGRTYNSPLHF
CDR3nt: TGTGCCAGCAGCGTTGAGGGGAGGACCTATAATTCACCCCTCCACTTT

v_gene: TRBV12-3/TRBV12-4
j_gene: TRBJ1-5
abundance: many
d_gene: -
len: 15
CDR3aa: CASSPNRVRDQPQHF
CDR3nt: TGTGCCAGCAGTCCCAATAGGGTTCGGGATCAGCCCCAGCATTTT

v_gene: TRBV12-3/TRBV12-4
j_gene: TRBJ1-1
abundance: many
d_gene: -
len: 16
CDR3aa: CASSSQGHLQNTEAFF
CDR3nt: TGTGCCAGCAGCTCCCAGGGGCATTTACAGAACACTGAAGCTTTCTTT

v_gene: TRBV28
j_gene: TRBJ2-6
abundance: many
d_gene: -
len: 15
CDR3aa: CASSPTGAGANVLTF
CDR3nt: TGTGCCAGCAGTCCGACAGGTGCTGGGGCCAACGTCCTGACTTTC

v_gene: TRBV7-8
j_gene: TRBJ2-1
abundance: -
d_gene: TRBD2
len: 16
CDR3aa: CASSLAGTSVRDEQFF
CDR3nt: TGTGCCAGCAGCTTAGCCGGGACTAGCGTACGAGATGAGCAGTTCTTC

v_gene: TRBV28
j_gene: TRBJ2-3
abundance: -
d_gene: TRBD1
len: 14
CDR3aa: CATRPGQRTDTQYF
CDR3nt: TGTGCCACCAGGCCGGGACAGAGGACAGATACGCAGTATTTT

v_gene: TRBV27
j_gene: TRBJ2-1
abundance: many
d_gene: -
len: 16
CDR3aa: CASSLIGGSSYNEQFF
CDR3nt: TGTGCCAGCAGTTTAATTGGCGGCAGCTCCTACAATGAGCAGTTCTTC

v_gene: TRBV9
j_gene: TRBJ2-7
abundance: many
d_gene: -
len: 15
CDR3aa: CASSATPLSGDEQYF
CDR3nt: TGTGCCAGCAGCGCGACGCCCTTATCCGGGGACGAGCAGTACTTC

v_gene: TRBV24-1
j_gene: TRBJ1-5
abundance: -
d_gene: -
len: 15
CDR3aa: CATSDGRVPNQPQHF
CDR3nt: TGTGCCACCAGTGATGGTAGGGTCCCGAATCAGCCCCAGCATTTT

v_gene: TRBV7-2
j_gene: TRBJ2-3
abundance: many
d_gene: TRBD2
len: 15
CDR3aa: CASSFRGRGTDTQYF
CDR3nt: TGTGCCAGCAGCTTTCGCGGGAGGGGAACAGATACGCAGTATTTT

v_gene: TRBV5-4
j_gene: TRBJ2-2
abundance: many
d_gene: -
len: 16
CDR3aa: CASSVFGQTNTGELFF
CDR3nt: TGTGCCAGCTCTGTCTTCGGACAGACGAACACCGGGGAGCTGTTTTTT

v_gene: TRBV27
j_gene: TRBJ1-2
abundance: many
d_gene: -
len: 15
CDR3aa: CASSFLPDTLYGYTF
CDR3nt: TGTGCCAGCAGTTTCCTTCCTGACACACTCTATGGCTACACCTTC

v_gene: TRBV7-9
j_gene: TRBJ2-7
abundance: many
d_gene: -
len: 14
CDR3aa: CASSLAGRGGEQYF
CDR3nt: TGTGCCAGCAGCTTAGCAGGGAGAGGAGGCGAGCAGTACTTC

v_gene: TRBV5-1
j_gene: TRBJ1-4
abundance: many
d_gene: TRBD1
len: 17
CDR3aa: CASSLAAGTGGNEKLFF
CDR3nt: TGCGCCAGCAGCTTGGCCGCGGGGACAGGCGGGAATGAAAAACTGTTTTTT